This T cell receptor (beta chain) derives from a study of T cells expressing NK-cell markers. Overall study: The eight sequenced donors comprised seven who were HCMV-seropositive and one who was seronegative. Findings of the study overall: CD8+ T cells in 5 to 7 donors included dominant NKG2C+ clonotypes at roughly 1.0-7.0%. Clarity on HCMV specificity was lacking for the expanded NKG2C+ T cell clones. Several donors likewise had their CD3+CD56-NKG2C+ fraction led by these clonotypes.

This CDR3 has 15 amino acids. CDR1 and CDR2 from the germline V gene are SQVTM and ANQGSEA. Reanalyzing the 5' RACE reads, TCRdb keeps one entry per CDR3 protein, without DNA. The table lists fewer than 400,000 distinct CDR3 sequences. Turning to this clonotype: Its antigen remains unknown.

V usage is TRBV29-1 and J usage is TRBJ2-2; TCRdb gives TRBD2 as the D gene, but with no DNA this cannot be confirmed. Input material: blood T cells: a sorted CD56 or NKG2C T cell subset, CD4+ or CD8+ T cells, or bulk PBMC T cells (not recorded which). This TCR was sampled from a woman between 50 and 59 years old in good health. CDR3 sequence: CSVIKAGGNTGELFF.